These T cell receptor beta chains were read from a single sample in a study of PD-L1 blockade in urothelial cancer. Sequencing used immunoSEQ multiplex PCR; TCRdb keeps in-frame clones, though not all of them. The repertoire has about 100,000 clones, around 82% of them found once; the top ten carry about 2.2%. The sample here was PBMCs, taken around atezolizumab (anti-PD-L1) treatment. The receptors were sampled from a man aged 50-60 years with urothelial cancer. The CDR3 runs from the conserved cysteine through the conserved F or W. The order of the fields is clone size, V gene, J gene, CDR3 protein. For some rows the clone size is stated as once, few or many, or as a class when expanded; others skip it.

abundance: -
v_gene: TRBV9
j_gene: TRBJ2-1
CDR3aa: CASSPPSGRASYNEQFF

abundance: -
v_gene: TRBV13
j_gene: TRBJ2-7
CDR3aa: CASSTRQGFYEQYF

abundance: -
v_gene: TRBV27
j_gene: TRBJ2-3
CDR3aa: CATRWGDTDTQYF

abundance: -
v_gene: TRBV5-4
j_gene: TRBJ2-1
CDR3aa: CASSPLAGNAYNEQFF

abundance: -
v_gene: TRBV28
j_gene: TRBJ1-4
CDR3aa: CASSSAAGRLEKLFF

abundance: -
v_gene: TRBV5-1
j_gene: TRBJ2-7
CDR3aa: CASSVTGDSYEQYF

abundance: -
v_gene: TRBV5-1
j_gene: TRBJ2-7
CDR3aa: CASRQNRTSGPGKQYF

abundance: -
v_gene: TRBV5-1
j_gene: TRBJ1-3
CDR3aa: CASSSAGQLSGNTIYF

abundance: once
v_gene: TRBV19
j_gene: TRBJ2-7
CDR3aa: CASAPEGFVDEQYF

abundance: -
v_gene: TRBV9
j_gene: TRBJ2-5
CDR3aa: CASSEGIRKETQYF

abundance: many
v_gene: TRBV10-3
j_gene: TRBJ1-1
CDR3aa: CATWSNSAEAFF

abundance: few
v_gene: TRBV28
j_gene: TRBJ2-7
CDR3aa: CASSSPFTSGRPYEQYF

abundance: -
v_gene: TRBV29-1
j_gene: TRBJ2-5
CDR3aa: CSVGEDYRETQYF

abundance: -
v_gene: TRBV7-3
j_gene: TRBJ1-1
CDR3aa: CASSDRGGTGPTEAFF

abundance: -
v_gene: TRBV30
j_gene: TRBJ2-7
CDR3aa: CAWSVLIAGRDEQYF

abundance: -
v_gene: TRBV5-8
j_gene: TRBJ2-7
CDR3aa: CASSLAASNYEQYF

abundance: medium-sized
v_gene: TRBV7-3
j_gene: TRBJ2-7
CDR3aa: CASSLTDGFRSYEQYF

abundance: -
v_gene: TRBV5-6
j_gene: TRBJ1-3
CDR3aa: CASRKRDSGNTIYF

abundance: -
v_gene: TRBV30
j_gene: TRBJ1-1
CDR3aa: CAWSRGREVSEAFF

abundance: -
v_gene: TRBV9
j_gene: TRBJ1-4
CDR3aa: CASSVYGGPLFF

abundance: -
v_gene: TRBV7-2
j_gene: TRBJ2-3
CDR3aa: CASRNGRLAGGSDTQYF